These 23 T cell receptor beta chains came from one sample sequenced in a study of response to subunit inactivated influenza vaccine (dated by TCRdb to 2016 to 2019). Libraries were prepared through RT-PCR. Data came from an Illumina HiSeq 2500. TCRdb handled the public reads itself, with Q25 trimming in fastp and clone calling in MiXCR, and kept productive beta chains. Entries are consolidated by CDR3 protein sequence, retaining the most common genes and DNA. For this sample there are around 540,000 distinct CDR3 sequences; roughly 12% appear just once. Of the sample, about 9.4% is held by the ten largest clones. The input for sequencing was PBMCs from blood, taken on the day of vaccination. The source is a man aged 50 to 59 who received an inactivated influenza vaccine. Donor details come from another sample of the same person, matched by shared clones.

V is TRBV20-1 and J is TRBJ2-5; 9 bases agree with TRBD2. From germline, CDR1 is DFQATT and CDR2 SNEGSKA (reference sequence). The CDR3 is made up of 16 amino acids. Germline trimming cut 2 bases from V and 6 bases from J; bases unmatched to any gene: 13. The CDR3 region is CSARRLAGTLGQTQYF. The DNA of the CDR3 is TGCAGTGCTAGACGGCTAGCGGGAACCCTCGGACAGACCCAGTACTTC.

The CDR3 coding sequence is TGCAGTGCTAGCCGGGGAGTAAACTATGGCTACACCTTC. This sequence encodes CSASRGVNYGYTF. V and J are TRBV20-1 and TRBJ1-2, with D unclear. The CDR3 runs to 13 residues. CDR1 is DFQATT, CDR2 SNEGSKA, per germline (reference sequence). V lost 3 bases and J 2 bases, leaving 10 bases between the germline ends.

This clonotype was seen at least ten times. The chain recombines TRBV12-3 or TRBV12-4 with TRBJ2-2; 7 bases fit TRBD1. The CDR3 is made up of 15 amino acids. Trimming cost V 6 bases and J 6 bases; bases outside gene matches: 10. The CDR3 loop is CASSSPTGAAGELFF. Here the CDR3 DNA reads TGTGCCAGCAGCTCACCAACAGGGGCGGCCGGGGAGCTGTTTTTT.

The V gene is TRBV5-1, the J gene TRBJ1-1; 8 nucleotides line up with TRBD1. V lost 4 bases, J lost 4 bases, and 6 bases stayed unmatched. This CDR3 has 14 residues. Germline V gene data show CDR1 as SGHRS and CDR2 as YFSETQ. The CDR3 nucleotides are TGCGCCAGCAGCCTAAGACAGGGGAGCACTGAAGCTTTCTTT. Protein: CASSLRQGSTEAFF.

The chain is built from TRBV5-1 and TRBJ2-7; D gene ambiguous. Trimming shortened V by 4 bases and J by 0 bases, and 11 bases separated the two germline ends. This CDR3 region has 14 residues. Germline V CDR1 and CDR2: SGHRS, YFSETQ. The CDR3 DNA follows: TGCGCCAGCAGCCCCAGGAGCCGCTCCTACGAGCAGTACTTC. This translates into CASSPRSRSYEQYF.

This clonotype turned up a few times. The V and J genes are TRBV20-1 and TRBJ2-3, with TRBD2 matching 9 bases. The CDR3 length is 16 residues. V dropped 5 bases and J dropped 2; count of bases not matched to a gene: 11. Per the germline V gene, CDR1 is DFQATT and CDR2 is SNEGSKA (reference sequence). The CDR3 loop is CSAGPSSGVITDTQYF. The CDR3 nucleotides read TGCAGTGCTGGACCTTCTAGCGGGGTTATCACAGATACGCAGTATTTT.

This clonotype was found a few times. The genes are TRBV7-3 and TRBJ2-3; D gene ambiguous. The germline V gene has CDR1 SGHTA and CDR2 FQGTGA. The ends were cut back, 3 bases at V and 6 bases at J, with 10 bases in the middle. The CDR3 spans 13 residues. CDR3 DNA: TGTGCCAGCAGCTTCTCTATGTCCGATACGCAGTATTTT. The encoded protein is CASSFSMSDTQYF.

V is TRBV20-1 and J is TRBJ2-3, with 12 bases fitting TRBD2. Germline CDR1 DFQATT, CDR2 SNEGSKA (reference sequence). The J segment lost 1 base and the V segment lost 3 bases, leaving 5 bases of the junction unmatched. CDR3 length equals 16 residues. For the CDR3, the DNA is TGCAGTGCTAGTCTAGCGGGGGGGCTGCGCACAGATACGCAGTATTTT. As protein: CSASLAGGLRTDTQYF.

The sample holds many counts of this clonotype. This rearrangement joins TRBV4-1 to TRBJ1-1; TRBD1 aligns across 7 bases. Germline CDR1 MGHRA, CDR2 YSYEKL. The length of the CDR3 is 14 residues. Trimming cost V 7 bases and J 6 bases; bases outside gene matches: 11. This chain's CDR3 is CASTRTGQDPEAFF. The CDR3 DNA is TGCGCCAGCACCCGTACCGGACAGGACCCTGAAGCTTTCTTT.

This clonotype was observed at least ten times. V and J are TRBV7-2 and TRBJ2-7, with D perhaps matching TRBD2 (7 bases). Between the trimmed V and J ends, which lost 0 bases and 4 bases, there was a span of 10 bases. This CDR3 is built from 14 residues. The V gene's germline CDR1 is SGHTA and CDR2 FQGNSA. Here the CDR3 DNA reads TGTGCCAGCAGCTTAGCGGGGGGGCTTTACGAGCAGTACTTC. Translated: CASSLAGGLYEQYF. The variable domain in full, with the rest retrieved from reference TRBV7-2 and TRBJ2-7, is GAGVSQSPSNKVTEKGKDVELRCDPISGHTALYWYRQSLGQGLEFLIYFQGNSAPDKSGLPSDRFSAERTGGSVSTLTIQRTQQEDSAVYLCASSLAGGLYEQYFGPGTRLTVT.

Only a few counts were recorded for this clonotype. The rearrangement uses TRBV7-8 and TRBJ2-7; D not certain. The germline V gene has CDR1 SGHVS and CDR2 FQNEAQ. Trimming cost V 5 bases and J 3 bases, with 11 bases left between them. This CDR3 region has 13 residues. As DNA, the CDR3 is TGTGCCAGCAGCGTTGGATTCTACTACGAGCAGTACTTC. It yields the protein CASSVGFYYEQYF.

This clonotype was recorded at least ten times. The gene calls are TRBV12-3 or TRBV12-4 and TRBJ2-1; weak D call: TRBD1 (5 bases). Trimming shortened V by 5 bases and J by 14 bases, and 16 bases separated the two germline ends. CDR3 size: 12 residues. The CDR3 DNA reads as TGTGCCAGCAGTCTACTACAGGCAAAGGAGTTCTTC. It yields the protein CASSLLQAKEFF.

This clonotype appeared a few times. This chain uses TRBV7-9 with TRBJ2-1; 11 bases line up with TRBD2. The CDR3 has 16 amino acids. Germline loops: CDR1 SEHNR, CDR2 FQNEAQ (reference sequence). V dropped 2 bases and J dropped 3; count of bases not matched to a gene: 3. The CDR3 DNA reads as TGTGCCAGCAGCTTAACTAGCGGGAGTTTCTACAATGAGCAGTTCTTC. Its translation is CASSLTSGSFYNEQFF.

This clonotype was recorded many times. This chain links TRBV5-1 with TRBJ2-2, with no clear D. With 1 base removed from V and 3 bases from J, the gap between germline ends came to 10 bases. CDR1 is SGHRS, CDR2 YFSETQ, per germline. This CDR3 contains 15 residues. CDR3 bases: TGCGCCAGCAGCTTGAAGGGCAGCTACACCGGGGAGCTGTTTTTT. This translates into CASSLKGSYTGELFF.

The CDR3 reads CSSPGAYLYNEQFF. CDR3 nucleotides: TGCAGCTCCCCGGGGGCCTACTTGTACAATGAGCAGTTCTTC. V is TRBV20-1 and J is TRBJ2-1; D is possibly TRBD1 or TRBD2 (6 bases each). This CDR3 is 14 amino acids long. Germline assignment: CDR1 DFQATT and CDR2 SNEGSKA (reference sequence).

This clonotype was detected once. CDR3 region: CASSGKLTGGAGQETQYF. The CDR3 bases are TGTGCCAGCAGCGGGAAACTTACAGGGGGCGCCGGTCAAGAGACCCAGTACTTC. V and J are TRBV9 and TRBJ2-5; 9 bases match TRBD1. The CDR3 contains 18 residues. V shed 3 bases and J 2 bases; nucleotides not matched to a gene: 14. Germline loops: CDR1 SGDLS, CDR2 YYNGEE.

The chain employs TRBV7-9 and TRBJ2-7, with TRBD1 as a possible D gene (6 bases). The V and J ends lost 3 bases and 6 bases respectively, with 18 bases between them. CDR1 and CDR2 (germline): SEHNR, FQNEAQ (reference sequence). The length of the CDR3 is 15 residues. The CDR3 sequence: CASSFITGTPGEQYF. DNA of the CDR3: TGTGCCAGCAGCTTCATCACCGGGACACCCGGCGAGCAGTACTTC.

This clonotype was found many times. The chain is built from TRBV6-5 and TRBJ1-6; D perhaps matches TRBD1 (5 bases). The V end lost 0 bases, the J end lost 7 bases, and 13 bases lay between the germline ends. The CDR3 sequence is 16 residues long. Per germline, CDR1 MNHEY and CDR2 SVGAGI. CDR3 sequence reads: CASSYSYGQGNSPLHF. The DNA for the CDR3 is TGTGCCAGCAGTTACTCGTACGGACAAGGGAATTCACCCCTCCACTTT.

This clonotype has more than one count but fewer than ten. V gene TRBV5-1 combines with J gene TRBJ2-7, with D perhaps matching TRBD1 (6 bases). This CDR3 is 15 amino acids long. CDR1 is SGHRS, CDR2 YFSETQ, per germline. V was clipped by 0 bases and J by 3 bases, with 13 bases between them. For the CDR3, the DNA is TGCGCCAGCAGCTTGGAGGGGGACACCCACTACGAGCAGTACTTC. Residues: CASSLEGDTHYEQYF.

This clonotype was picked up a small number of times. The rearrangement joins TRBV20-1 to TRBJ1-5; D is uncertain. V was shortened by 6 bases and J by 5 bases, with 11 bases between the two germline ends. There are 12 residues in the CDR3. From germline, CDR1 is DFQATT and CDR2 SNEGSKA (reference sequence). The CDR3 coding sequence is TGCAGTGCCCGGGCCCTTCATCAGCCCCAGCATTTT. The encoded protein is CSARALHQPQHF.

The chain links TRBV7-2 to TRBJ2-5; D is tentatively TRBD1 or TRBD2 (5 bases each). The length of the CDR3 is 15 residues. Germline assignment: CDR1 SGHTA and CDR2 FQGNSA. V was trimmed by 1 base and J by 10 bases, leaving 19 bases between them. In nucleotides, the CDR3 is TGTGCCAGCAGCTTAGACGGGGCAGGTGGTATTAACCAGTACTTC. Encoded protein: CASSLDGAGGINQYF.

This clonotype occurred a few times. The CDR3 loop is CASGLWAGPYEQYF. The CDR3 DNA is TGTGCCAGCGGGCTTTGGGCAGGCCCCTACGAGCAGTACTTC. This chain joins TRBV7-8 and TRBJ2-7; D not resolved. V shed 8 bases and J shed 2 bases, with 16 bases lying between them. The germline CDR1 and CDR2 sequences are SGHVS and FQNEAQ. The CDR3 is 14 residues long.

The sample holds many counts of this clonotype. The chain uses TRBV6-2 or TRBV6-3 and TRBJ1-5, with TRBD1 matching 8 bases. In germline, CDR1 is MNHEY, CDR2 SVGEGT. The V and J ends lost 7 bases and 7 bases, in that order; junction bases with no gene match: 6. The CDR3 is made up of 13 amino acids. CDR3 protein: CASTAGGRQPQHF. CDR3 sequence (DNA): TGTGCCAGCACAGCAGGGGGCCGGCAGCCCCAGCATTTT.